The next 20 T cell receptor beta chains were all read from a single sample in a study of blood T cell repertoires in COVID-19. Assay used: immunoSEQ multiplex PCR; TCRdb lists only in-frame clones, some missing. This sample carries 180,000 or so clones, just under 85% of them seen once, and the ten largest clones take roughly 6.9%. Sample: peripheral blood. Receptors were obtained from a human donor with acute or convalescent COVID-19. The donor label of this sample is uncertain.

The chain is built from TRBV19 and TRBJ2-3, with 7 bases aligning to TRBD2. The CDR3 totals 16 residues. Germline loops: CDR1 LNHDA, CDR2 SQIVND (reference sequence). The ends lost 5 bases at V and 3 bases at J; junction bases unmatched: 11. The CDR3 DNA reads TGTGCCAGTAGTCTCGGGGCTAGCGGTATGACAGATACGCAGTATTTT. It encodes CASSLGASGMTDTQYF.

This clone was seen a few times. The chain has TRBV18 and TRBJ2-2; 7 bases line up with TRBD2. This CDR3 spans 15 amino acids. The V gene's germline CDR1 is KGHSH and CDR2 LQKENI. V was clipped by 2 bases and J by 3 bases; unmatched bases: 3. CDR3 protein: CASSPSLAYTGELFF. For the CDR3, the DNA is TGTGCCAGCTCACCATCACTAGCGTACACCGGGGAGCTGTTTTTT.

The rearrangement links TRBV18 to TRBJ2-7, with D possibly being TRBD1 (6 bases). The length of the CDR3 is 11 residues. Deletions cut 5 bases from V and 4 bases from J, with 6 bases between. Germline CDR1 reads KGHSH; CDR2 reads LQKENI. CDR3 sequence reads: CASSTGYEQYF. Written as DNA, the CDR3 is TGTGCCAGCTCAACAGGGTACGAGCAGTACTTC.

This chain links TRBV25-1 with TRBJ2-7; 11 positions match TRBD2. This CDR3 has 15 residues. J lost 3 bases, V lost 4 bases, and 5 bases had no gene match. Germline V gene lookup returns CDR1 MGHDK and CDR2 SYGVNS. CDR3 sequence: CASSAGLAEFYEQYF. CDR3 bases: TGTGCCAGCAGTGCGGGACTAGCGGAGTTCTACGAGCAGTACTTC.

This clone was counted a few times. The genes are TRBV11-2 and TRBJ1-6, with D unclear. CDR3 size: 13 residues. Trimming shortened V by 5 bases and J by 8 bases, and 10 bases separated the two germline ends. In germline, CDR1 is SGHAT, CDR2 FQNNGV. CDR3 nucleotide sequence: TGTGCCAGCAGCGCCGGGTCCTATTCACCCCTCCACTTT. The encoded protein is CASSAGSYSPLHF.

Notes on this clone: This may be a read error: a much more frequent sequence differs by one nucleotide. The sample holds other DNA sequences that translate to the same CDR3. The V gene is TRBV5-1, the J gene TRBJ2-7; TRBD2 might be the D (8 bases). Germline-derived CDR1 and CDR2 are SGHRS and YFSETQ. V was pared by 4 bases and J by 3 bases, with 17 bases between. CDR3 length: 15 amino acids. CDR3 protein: CASSRGGQGDYEQYF. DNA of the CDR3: TGCGCCAGCAGCCGGGGGGGGCAGGGGGACTACGAGCAGTACTTC.

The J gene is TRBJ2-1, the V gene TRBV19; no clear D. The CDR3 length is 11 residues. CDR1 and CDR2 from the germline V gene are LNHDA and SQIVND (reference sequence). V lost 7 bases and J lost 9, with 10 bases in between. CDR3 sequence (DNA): TGTGCCAGTACCCACGAACTTGAGCAGTTCTTC. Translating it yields CASTHELEQFF. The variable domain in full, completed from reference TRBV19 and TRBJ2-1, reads DGGITQSPKYLFRKEGQNVTLSCEQNLNHDAMYWYRQDPGQGLRLIYYSQIVNDFQKGDIAEGYSVSREKKESFPLTVTSAQKNPTAFYLCASTHELEQFFGPGTRLTVL.

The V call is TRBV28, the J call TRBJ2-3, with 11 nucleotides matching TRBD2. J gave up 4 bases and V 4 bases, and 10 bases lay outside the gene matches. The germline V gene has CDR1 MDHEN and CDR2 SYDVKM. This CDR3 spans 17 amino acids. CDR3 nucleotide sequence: TGTGCCAGCAGTTGGGGAACTAGCGGGAGTATGTCAGATACGCAGTATTTT. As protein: CASSWGTSGSMSDTQYF. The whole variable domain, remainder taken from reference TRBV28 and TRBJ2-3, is DVKVTQSSRYLVKRTGEKVFLECVQDMDHENMFWYRQDPGLGLRLIYFSYDVKMKEKGDIPEGYSVSREKKERFSLILESASTNQTSMYLCASSWGTSGSMSDTQYFGPGTRLTVL.

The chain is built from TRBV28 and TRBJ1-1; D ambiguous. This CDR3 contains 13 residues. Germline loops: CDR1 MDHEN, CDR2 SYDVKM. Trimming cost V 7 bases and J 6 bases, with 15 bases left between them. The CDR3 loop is CASTVPLLPEAFF. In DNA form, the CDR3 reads TGTGCCAGCACCGTTCCCTTACTACCTGAAGCTTTCTTT.

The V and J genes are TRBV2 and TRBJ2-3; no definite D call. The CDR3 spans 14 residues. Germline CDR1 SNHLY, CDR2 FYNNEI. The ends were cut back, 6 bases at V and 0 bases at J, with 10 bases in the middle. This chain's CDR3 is CASRVGPSTDTQYF. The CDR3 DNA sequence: TGTGCCAGCAGGGTCGGTCCTAGCACAGATACGCAGTATTTT.

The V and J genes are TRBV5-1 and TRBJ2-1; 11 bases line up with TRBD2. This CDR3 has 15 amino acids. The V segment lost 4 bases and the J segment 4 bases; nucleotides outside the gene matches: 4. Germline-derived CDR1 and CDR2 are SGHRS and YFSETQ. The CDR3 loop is CASSPTSGEYNEQFF. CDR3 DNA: TGCGCCAGCAGCCCGACTAGCGGGGAGTACAATGAGCAGTTCTTC. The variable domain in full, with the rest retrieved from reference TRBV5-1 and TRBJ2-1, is KAGVTQTPRYLIKTRGQQVTLSCSPISGHRSVSWYQQTPGQGLQFLFEYFSETQRNKGNFPGRFSGRQFSNSRSEMNVSTLELGDSALYLCASSPTSGEYNEQFFGPGTRLTVL.

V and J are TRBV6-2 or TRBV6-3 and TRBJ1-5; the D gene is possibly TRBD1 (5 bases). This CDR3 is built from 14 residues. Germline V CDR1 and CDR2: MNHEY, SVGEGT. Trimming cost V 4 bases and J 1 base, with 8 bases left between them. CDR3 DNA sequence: TGTGCCAGCAGTTTTCCAGGGAGCAATCAGCCCCAGCATTTT. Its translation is CASSFPGSNQPQHF.

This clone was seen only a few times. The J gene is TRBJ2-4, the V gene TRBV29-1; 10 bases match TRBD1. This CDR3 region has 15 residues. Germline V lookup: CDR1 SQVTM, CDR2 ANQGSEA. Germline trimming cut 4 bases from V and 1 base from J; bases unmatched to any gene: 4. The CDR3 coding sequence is TGCAGCGTTGGACTGGGACAGGGGGCCAAAAACATTCAGTACTTC. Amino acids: CSVGLGQGAKNIQYF.

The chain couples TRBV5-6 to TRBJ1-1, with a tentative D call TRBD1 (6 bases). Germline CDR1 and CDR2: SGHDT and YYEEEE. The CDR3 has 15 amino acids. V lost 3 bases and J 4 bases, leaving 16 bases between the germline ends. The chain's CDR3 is CASSSRGGSSTEAFF. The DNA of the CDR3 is TGTGCCAGCAGCTCCAGGGGCGGGTCATCCACTGAAGCTTTCTTT.

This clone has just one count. The CDR3 nucleotides are TGTGCCAGCAGCAGGGGTGGGACCTACGAGCAGTACTTC. It codes for CASSRGGTYEQYF. The J gene is TRBJ2-7, the V gene TRBV6-5, with D possibly matching TRBD1 (6 bases). The CDR3 covers 13 residues. Trimming took 6 bases from V and 2 from J, leaving 11 bases between them. The germline gives CDR1 MNHEY, CDR2 SVGAGI.

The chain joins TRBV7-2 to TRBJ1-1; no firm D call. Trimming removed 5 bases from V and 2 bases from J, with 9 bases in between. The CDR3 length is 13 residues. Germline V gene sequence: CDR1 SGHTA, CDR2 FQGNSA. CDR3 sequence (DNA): TGTGCCAGCAGCCCGCAGGCTAACACTGAAGCTTTCTTT. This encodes CASSPQANTEAFF.

The CDR3 spells CASSGLQGPGNTIYF. The CDR3 DNA sequence: TGTGCCAGCAGCGGCCTCCAGGGCCCTGGAAACACCATATATTTT. The chain links TRBV9 to TRBJ1-3; perhaps TRBD1 as D (5 bases). Germline V lookup: CDR1 SGDLS, CDR2 YYNGEE. Trimming shortened V by 3 bases and J by 2 bases, and 12 bases separated the two germline ends. The CDR3 contains 15 residues.

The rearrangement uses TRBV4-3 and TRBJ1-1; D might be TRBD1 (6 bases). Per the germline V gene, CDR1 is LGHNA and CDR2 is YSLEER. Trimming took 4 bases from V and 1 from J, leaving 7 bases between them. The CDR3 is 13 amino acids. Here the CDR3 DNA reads TGCGCCAGCAGCCCACAGGGGAACACTGAAGCTTTCTTT. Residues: CASSPQGNTEAFF.

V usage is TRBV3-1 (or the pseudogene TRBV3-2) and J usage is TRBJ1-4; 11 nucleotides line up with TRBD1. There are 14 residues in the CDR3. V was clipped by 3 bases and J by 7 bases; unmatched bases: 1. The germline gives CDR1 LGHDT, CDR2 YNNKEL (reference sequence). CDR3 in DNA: TGTGCCAGCAGCCAGGGACAGGGGGGTGAAAAACTGTTTTTT. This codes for CASSQGQGGEKLFF.

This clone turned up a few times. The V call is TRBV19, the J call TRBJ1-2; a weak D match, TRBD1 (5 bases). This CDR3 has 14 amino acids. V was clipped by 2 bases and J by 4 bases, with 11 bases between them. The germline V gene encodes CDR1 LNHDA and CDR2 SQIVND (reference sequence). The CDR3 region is CASSILGEVYGYTF. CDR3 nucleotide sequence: TGTGCCAGTAGTATATTAGGGGAGGTCTATGGCTACACCTTC. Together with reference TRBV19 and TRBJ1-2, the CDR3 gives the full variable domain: DGGITQSPKYLFRKEGQNVTLSCEQNLNHDAMYWYRQDPGQGLRLIYYSQIVNDFQKGDIAEGYSVSREKKESFPLTVTSAQKNPTAFYLCASSILGEVYGYTFGSGTRLTVV.